This TCR beta chain originates from a study of blood T cells in healthy people across ages. This clonotype was counted between two and nine times. Germline V CDR1 and CDR2: MNHEY, SMNVEV (reference sequence). V was clipped by 4 bases and J by 5 bases; unmatched bases: 7. The CDR3 is 15 amino acids. The second PCR ran about 6 to 11 cycles with a sample-barcoded 5' primer and J-beta primers. TCRdb processed the 5' RACE reads anew with MiXCR; each CDR3 protein has one entry. The sample records under 700,000 distinct CDR3 sequences, nearly 25% being singletons. This sample was also put to use in a study of T cells of mothers and their children. From that report: Overlap measured in related mother-child pairs was slightly, non-significantly higher than in unrelated pairs.

This chain joins TRBV27 and TRBJ1-1; 10 bases match TRBD1. Source material: blood. The TCR comes from a boy between 10 and 17 years old in good health. The CDR3 is CASSSDRGLGTEAFF. CDR3 coding DNA: TGTGCCAGCAGTTCTGACAGGGGGCTTGGGACTGAAGCTTTCTTT.